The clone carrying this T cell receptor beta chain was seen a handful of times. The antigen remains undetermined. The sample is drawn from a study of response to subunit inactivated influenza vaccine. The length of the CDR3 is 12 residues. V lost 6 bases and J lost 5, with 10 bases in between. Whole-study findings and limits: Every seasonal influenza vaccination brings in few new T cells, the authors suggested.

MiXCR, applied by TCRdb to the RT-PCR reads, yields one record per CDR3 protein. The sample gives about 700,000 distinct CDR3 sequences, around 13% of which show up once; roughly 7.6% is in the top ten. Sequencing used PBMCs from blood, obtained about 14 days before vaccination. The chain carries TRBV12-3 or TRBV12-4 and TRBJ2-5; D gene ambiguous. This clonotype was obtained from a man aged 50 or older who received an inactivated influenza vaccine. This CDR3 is CASRDPAETQYF. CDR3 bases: TGTGCCAGCAGGGACCCGGCTGAGACCCAGTACTTC.